This entry concerns a single TCR beta chain. This clonotype was counted only a few times. The target of this receptor is not known. No base quality values were provided; no much bigger clone lies one nucleotide off. The data derive from a study of regulatory T cells in long-lasting Graves disease (dated by TCRdb to about 2021). With respect to the entire study: In the newly diagnosed Graves' disease group, patients had been taking antithyroid drugs for less than 3 months. The study was registered as a clinical trial and conducted in China. Persistent Graves' disease patients were compared with newly diagnosed Graves' disease patients by peripheral blood TCR sequencing and RNA sequencing. A total of 33 samples underwent TCR sequencing: some 13 from persistent and around 20 from newly diagnosed Graves' disease patients. Study-level results and caveats: Sequencing and analysis were restricted to the TCR beta chain. Persistent Graves' disease patients showed lower TCR Shannon entropy and fewer highly expanded clones than newly diagnosed patients, suggesting clonal expansion. Peripheral blood alone was examined, since thyroid tissue, which constituted the primary lesion, could not be accessed. Persistent disease showed preferential use of TRBV28, TRBJ1-2 and TRBJ2-5, whereas newly diagnosed disease favored TRBV20-1 and TRBJ2-1. The authors noted that the small sample size was a limitation that may lower accuracy. More public clonotypes were shared among persistent patients (approximately 3,000) than among newly diagnosed patients (roughly 1,000).

Trimming removed 6 bases from V and 0 bases from J; the gene matches leave 16 bases unexplained. The CDR3 runs 19 amino acids, cysteine and phenylalanine included. Solely the CDR3 DNA is kept, with 57 bases framed from the first base. Taken from the germline V gene (reference sequence), the CDR1 and CDR2 loops are DFQATT and SNEGSKA. What the time point label conveys for this sample: newly diagnosed GD, antithyroid drugs for less than 3 months. RNA was extracted from PBMCs in TRIzol for both TCR sequencing and RNA sequencing. The diagnosis of Graves' disease was made according to American Thyroid Association guidelines. The patients came from an endocrinology department in Xi'an, China. Each patient gave approximately 9.7 milliliters of peripheral blood, collected in an EDTA anticoagulant tube. PBMCs were isolated by Ficoll Paque Plus density gradient separation without further T cell sorting. An Agilent 2100 Bioanalyzer and agarose gel were used to check RNA quality, and a NanoDrop 2000 was used to measure RNA concentration.

Libraries were made using multiplex PCR. The sample was run on an Illumina HiSeq 4000. iRepertoire HTBI primers and Arm-PCR amplification of CDR3 regions were used to construct TCR beta libraries. Gel purification was performed on PCR products prior to sequencing. Under the source paper's analysis protocol: A total of 62 TRBV and 14 TRBJ segments were identified across samples and were used for gene usage analysis of CDR3 amino acid clonotypes. COPE and FqMerger were used to merge the filtered high-quality paired reads into contigs. BLAST was used to align contigs to the IMGT TRBV, TRBD and TRBJ reference genes, and CDR3 was defined following IMGT. Any clonotype with a frequency above 0.1% was counted as a highly expanded clone. Shannon entropy served as the measure of repertoire diversity, while the Gini coefficient captured V-J evenness. Clonotypes shared by more than one individual were considered public. TCRdb ran its own pipeline on the public reads, namely fastp trimming at Q25 and MiXCR clone calling, and kept in-frame beta chains. For every CDR3 protein sequence, its rows merge into one entry that carries the most common genes and DNA. These V and J calls originate from TCRdb's pipeline instead of the authors' own analysis. For this sample there are approximately 400,000 distinct CDR3 sequences; around 14% appear just once. The ten largest clones add up to over 15% of the sample.

These data were likewise used in another study, on T cells in Graves' hyperthyroidism and ophthalmopathy. The second study, in turn, reports: A patient counted as having stable Graves' hyperthyroidism if no progression to ophthalmopathy occurred over 18 months of follow-up. Hyperthyroidism patients were newly diagnosed, with disease duration under 2 months, and aged 18 to 65 years. Patients with uncontrolled infections, other autoimmune diseases, pregnancy or lactation were excluded. Diagnoses were based on clinical symptoms, serum thyroxine and TRAb, thyroid ultrasound and orbital computed tomography. A first-round RT-PCR of the TCR CDR3 used the HTBI primer set with the Qiagen OneStep RT-PCR kit. Blood samples also contained most of the expanded thyroid clonotypes (frequency above 0.001), which suggests that blood repertoires may reflect thyroid immune responses. Ophthalmopathy was separated from stable hyperthyroidism by a 13 V-J signature model, with about 86% sensitivity and approximately 81% specificity obtained in cross-validation and 80%/75% obtained in testing. In validation, the model predicted progression to ophthalmopathy with about 71% sensitivity and approximately 78% specificity, a median of around 6.6 months before onset. To identify distinguishing TCR V-J signatures, a discovery cohort of about 100 patients was used, comprising 40 to 45 with Graves' ophthalmopathy and around 57 with stable Graves' hyperthyroidism. Prospective prediction of ophthalmopathy was tested in an independent validation cohort consisting of about 20 hyperthyroidism patients and some 17 patients who later progressed to ophthalmopathy. The 100 discovery patients were randomly divided into training and test sets at a 7:3 ratio. Thyroid tissue and blood T-cell repertoires from about six Graves' hyperthyroidism patients were also compared in the study. After blood sampling, hyperthyroidism patients were treated with methimazole at a starting dose of 30 mg daily, and ophthalmopathy patients were treated with high-dose intravenous methylprednisolone. Libraries were constructed in a second round of multiplex PCR, after which size selection and purification were performed. Sequencing of the libraries was done on an Illumina HiSeq2000 using paired-end 100 bp reads. Raw data were processed with SOAPnuke, discarding reads with adapters, uncalled bases, mean Phred below 15, or no exact constant-primer or identifier match. High-quality paired reads were merged with COPE v1.2.5, and unique nucleotide sequences were defined as clonotypes. MiTCR v1.1 was used to align clonotypes to the IMGT TRBV, TRBD and TRBJ reference segments. The analysis was restricted to V-J combinations with a frequency above 0.0001, which together covered 98% to 99.2% of the repertoires. The TCS score was defined as the ratio of F50 (clonal expansion) to E x V (chaos), calculated using BLOSUM62-based TCRdist between CDR3 peptides within each V-J. Welch's t-statistics and random forest reduced roughly 530 V-J features to 13, which were used in a naive Bayes classifier (R e1071). No statistical method was used to fix the sample size in advance, and group allocation was not hidden from the investigators. TCR Vbeta CDR3 sequencing of approximately 140 peripheral blood samples (over 40 ophthalmopathy, some 75 hyperthyroidism and roughly 17 progressor patients) is reported in the paper.

The material was peripheral blood mononuclear cells (PBMCs), obtained at new diagnosis, from a patient treated with antithyroid drugs. The chain is assembled from TRBV20-1 and TRBJ2-1; TRBD2 agrees with 11 junctional bases. The sequence derives from a woman in her twenties or thirties with Graves disease. Donor details come from another sample of the same person, matched by shared clones. Here is the DNA: TGCAGTGCAGATAGCGGGAGGGCCCTAAAAGTTAGCTCCTACAATGAGCAGTTCTTC. This sequence encodes CSADSGRALKVSSYNEQFF.